This T cell receptor beta chain was profiled in a study of control samples from healthy donors and cancer patients (dated by TCRdb to 2018 to 2021). A remark on this clone: The antigen it recognizes is unknown. No much larger clone is present one base from it, and per-base qualities are unavailable.

Inclusive of the bounding cysteine and phenylalanine, the CDR3 is 12 residues long. This entry keeps only the CDR3 DNA: 36 bases, framed from base 1. V and J are truncated by 6 bases and 6 bases respectively, leaving an intervening sequence of 10 bases. Library preparation was by the immunoSEQ multiplex PCR assay. TCRdb's version of the immuneACCESS table is confined to in-frame rearrangements and falls short of the full clone set. An unresolved V gene accounts for under half of the shortfall where checked; the remainder is of unknown origin. The table for this sample lists 170,000 or so clones; around 90% of them were counted only once. Roughly 1.5% of the sample comes from the top ten.

This sequence uses TRBV12-3 or TRBV12-4 and TRBJ2-3; the D gene is not confidently resolved. Sample: blood. This clonotype originated in a man aged 25-45 years in good health. The CDR3 amino acid sequence is: CASSSPPDTQYF. DNA sequence: TGTGCCAGCAGCTCTCCACCGGATACGCAGTATTTT.